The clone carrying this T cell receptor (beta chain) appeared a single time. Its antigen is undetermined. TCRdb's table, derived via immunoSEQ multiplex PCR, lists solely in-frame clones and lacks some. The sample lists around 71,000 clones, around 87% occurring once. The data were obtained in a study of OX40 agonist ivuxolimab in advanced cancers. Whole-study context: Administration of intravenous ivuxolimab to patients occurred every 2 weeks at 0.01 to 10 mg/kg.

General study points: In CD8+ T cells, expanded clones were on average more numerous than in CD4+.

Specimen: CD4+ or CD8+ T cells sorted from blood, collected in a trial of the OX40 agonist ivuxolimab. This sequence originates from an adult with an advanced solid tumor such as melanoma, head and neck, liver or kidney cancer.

DNA of the CDR3: TGCGCCAGCAGCCAAGGGGGAACGTCAGGGCCTTTCTTT. Amino acid sequence: CASSQGGTSGPFF. The chain combines TRBV4-3 with TRBJ1-1; the D gene is possibly TRBD1 (5 bases). The CDR3 is 13 amino acids. CDR1 and CDR2 from the germline V gene are LGHNA and YSLEER. V lost 1 base, J lost 12 bases, and 15 bases lay in between.